These T cell receptor beta chains were read from a single sample in a study of shared clonotypes between healthy human individuals. The method was immunoSEQ multiplex PCR; TCRdb's version includes in-frame clones alone and lacks a portion of them. The sample contains about 1 million clones, about 75% of which appear only once. Material for sequencing was memory CD4+ T cells sorted from blood. The source of these receptors is a man aged 18 to 30 in good health. The CDR3 runs from the conserved cysteine through the conserved F or W. The D gene is left open where the match is weak. Size is stated for part of the rows, as once, few or many counts, or as a class when the clone is expanded.

TRBJ2-1,.,TRBV27,TRBD2,TGTGCCAGCAGTTTATCGGCTAGCGGTTACAATGAGCAGTTCTTC,CASSLSASGYNEQFF
TRBJ2-7,.,TRBV28,.,TGTGCCAGCGCTCCCCCGGAGCTTGGGCAGTACTTC,CASAPPELGQYF
TRBJ1-1,.,TRBV5-5,.,TGTGCCAGCAGCTTGGGTACGGTGAACACTGAAGCTTTCTTT,CASSLGTVNTEAFF
TRBJ1-1,.,TRBV6-5,.,TGTGCCAGCAGTTCTTTACCTCTGAACACTGAAGCTTTCTTT,CASSSLPLNTEAFF
TRBJ1-1,.,TRBV30,.,TGTGCCTGGAAGGGGGATTCGAACACTGAAGCTTTCTTT,CAWKGDSNTEAFF
TRBJ1-2,.,TRBV5-1,TRBD1,TGCGCCAGCAGCAATCAGGGGGCTGGGTATGGCTACACCTTC,CASSNQGAGYGYTF
TRBJ2-5,.,TRBV5-1,TRBD2,TGCGCCAGCAGCTTGGCGTTCGAGGCAGCGGGGGGTTTAGAGACCCAGTACTTC,CASSLAFEAAGGLETQYF
TRBJ2-5,.,TRBV5-4,TRBD2,TGTGCCAGCAGCTTGGACCCGCGGGGGGACGGGACCCAGTACTTC,CASSLDPRGDGTQYF
TRBJ1-3,.,TRBV6-1,.,TGTGCCAGCAGTGCTGGGGTCCCTTTCTCTGGAAACACCATATATTTT,CASSAGVPFSGNTIYF
TRBJ2-7,once,TRBV7-6,.,TGTGCCAGCAGCTTAGACAAAACCTACGAGCAGTACTTC,CASSLDKTYEQYF
TRBJ1-5,.,TRBV10-2,TRBD1,TGCGCCAGCAGGGGACAGGCCCAGGGACCCCAGCATTTT,CASRGQAQGPQHF
TRBJ2-7,few,TRBV19,.,TGTGCCAGTAGTATCGCCCACAGCTACGAGCAGTACTTC,CASSIAHSYEQYF
TRBJ1-1,.,TRBV9,TRBD1,TGTGCCAGCAGCGTGGGGTGGGGACAGGGAGGTGTCACTGAAGCTTTCTTT,CASSVGWGQGGVTEAFF
TRBJ1-2,.,TRBV7-9,.,TGTGCCAGCAGCTTAGACGAAAAGGGTGGCTATGGCTACACCTTC,CASSLDEKGGYGYTF
TRBJ2-3,.,TRBV7-9,TRBD1,TGTGCCAGCAGCTTTAAACGACAGGGCGACCCAGATACGCAGTATTTT,CASSFKRQGDPDTQYF
TRBJ2-7,.,TRBV27,TRBD2,TGTGCCAGCAGTCCCAGACTAGCGGTTACGAGGTACTTC,CASSPRLAVTRYF
TRBJ2-2,.,TRBV7-3,.,TGTGCCAGCAGCTTGGGCCGGTACCCCGGGGAGCTGTTTTTT,CASSLGRYPGELFF
TRBJ2-7,.,TRBV5-1,TRBD1,TGCGCCAGCAGCTCGAATAACGACAGGGTCGAGCAGTACTTC,CASSSNNDRVEQYF
TRBJ2-7,few,TRBV2,TRBD2,TGTGCCAGCAGTGAGGAGCGGGGCTACGAGCAGTACTTC,CASSEERGYEQYF
TRBJ1-6,.,TRBV5-6,.,TGTGCCAGCAGCTTGACACTACAGGGCAGCTCCTATAATTCACCCCTCCACTTT,CASSLTLQGSSYNSPLHF
TRBJ2-6,.,TRBV5-4,.,TGTGCCAGCAGCTTTTTTATCCCCCGCTCTGGGGCCAACGTCCTGACTTTC,CASSFFIPRSGANVLTF
TRBJ1-2,.,TRBV30,.,TGTGCCTGGAGTGTGGGGCAGGGAAAGAGTTACAGCTACACCTTC,CAWSVGQGKSYSYTF
TRBJ2-5,.,TRBV10-3,TRBD2,TGTGCCATCAGTGAGTCCGGACTAGCGCACGAGACCCAGTACTTC,CAISESGLAHETQYF
TRBJ2-3,once,TRBV30,.,TGTGCCTTAACAGGGAGCACAGATACGCAGTATTTT,CALTGSTDTQYF
TRBJ2-3,.,TRBV5-1,.,TGCGCCAGCAGCTTGGCGGCTGGCTTAGATACGCAGTATTTT,CASSLAAGLDTQYF
TRBJ1-4,.,TRBV10-1,.,TGCGCCACCCGACTTCGAGGGAATGAAAAACTGTTTTTT,CATRLRGNEKLFF
TRBJ1-3,.,TRBV5-6,.,TGTGCCAGCAGCTTGGGGCCGGGAAACACCATATATTTT,CASSLGPGNTIYF
TRBJ1-1,.,TRBV7-9,TRBD1,TGTGCCAGCAGCAACCCAACAGGGGGGAGGGCTTTCTTT,CASSNPTGGRAFF
TRBJ2-5,.,TRBV11-2,TRBD1,TGTGCCAGCAGCTTAAAACGGACAGGGAACCAAGAGACCCAGTACTTC,CASSLKRTGNQETQYF
TRBJ2-2,.,TRBV7-9,.,TGTGCCAGCAGCCCCAGATGGACCGGGGAGCTGTTTTTT,CASSPRWTGELFF
TRBJ1-5,.,TRBV2,.,TGTGCCAGCAGTGAAAATCCCAAGACCCGGGGGCAGCCCCAGCATTTT,CASSENPKTRGQPQHF
TRBJ2-7,few,TRBV5-6,.,TGTGCCAGCAGCCCGGGTCCTACCTACGAGCAGTACTTC,CASSPGPTYEQYF
TRBJ2-5,.,TRBV6-5,.,TGTGCCAGCAGTCCGGGAGAAGAGACCCAGTACTTC,CASSPGEETQYF
TRBJ1-2,once,TRBV9,.,TGTGCCAGCAGCCAGGAGAAGGGCGGTGGCTACACCTTC,CASSQEKGGGYTF